This T cell receptor beta chain was recovered during a study of metastatic and nonmetastatic thyroid tumors. Per the study methods: The study's classifier, a distant-metastasis tool for papillary thyroid cancer, was built using CDR3 differences across clinicopathological groups. TCRdb re-analyzed the PCR reads using MiXCR. The V and J calls were determined by TCRdb, not by the authors. The sample consists of about 17,000 clones, 25% to 30% of them appearing once. Thyroid surgery was preceded by no treatment in any patient. CDR3 length: 12 residues. V was trimmed by 4 bases and J by 4 bases, leaving 4 bases between them. Looked up from germline, CDR1 is LGHDT and CDR2 is YNNKEL (reference sequence).

This sequence was found in a female donor with papillary thyroid cancer or a benign thyroid nodule (not recorded which). Some clones in this sample may be carry-over from other donors' samples. The rearrangement uses TRBV3-1 and TRBJ2-2, with unresolved D. Source material: tumor tissue. CDR3 loop: CASSPSTGELFF. Here the CDR3 DNA reads TGTGCCAGCAGCCCTAGCACCGGGGAGCTGTTTTTT.